This T cell receptor beta chain was sequenced during a study of CD8 T cells in ankylosing spondylitis. General study findings and limits: Some of these motif variants have turned up before, in reports on reactive arthritis synovial fluid and blood. Disease-linked clones displayed a CD8+ phenotype and appeared relatively rarely in peripheral blood. It was reported that disease-linked clones were significantly enriched in matched ankylosing spondylitis synovial fluid.

For TCR beta, libraries came from quantitative 5'-RACE with molecular barcodes. TCRdb reanalysed the 5' RACE reads using MiXCR and keeps one entry per CDR3 protein. Found here are 100,000 to 150,000 distinct CDR3 sequences, 7% to 10% of them singletons; the top ten hold 3.3%. This clonotype has ten or more counts. What it recognizes is unknown. Germline V gene lookup returns CDR1 MNHNS and CDR2 SASEGT. V was pared by 8 bases and J by 0 bases, with 9 bases between. The CDR3 loop spans 13 amino acids. Source material: blood, either unsorted or a sorted T cell fraction (not recorded which). The V call is TRBV6-1, the J call TRBJ2-3; D unclear. This TCR was sampled from a male donor with ankylosing spondylitis or in good health (not recorded which). The CDR3 loop reads CASGISSTDTQYF. The CDR3 coding sequence is TGTGCCAGCGGGATATCTAGCACAGATACGCAGTATTTT.